The rows below give T cell receptor beta chains drawn from one sample of a study of CD4 T cells in relation to SARS-CoV-2 and coronaviruses. No antigen has been assigned to these receptors. Clones were sequenced by immunoSEQ multiplex PCR, and TCRdb holds only the in-frame ones, with some missing. Here the sample spans over 15,000 clones, 70% to 80% being singletons. The sample consisted of CD4+ T cells from PBMCs, cultured in vitro. These receptors all come from a human donor in good health. Both conserved end residues are part of each CDR3. The order of the fields is D gene, clone size, J gene, V gene, CDR3 DNA, CDR3 protein. D genes are given only for firm matches. The listing skips clone size in some rows; elsewhere it reads once, few, many or a size class.

>-|-|TRBJ2-3|TRBV10-1
TGCGCCAGCAGTTCCCAGTTGGGCACAGATACGCAGTATTTT
CASSSQLGTDTQYF
>-|-|TRBJ2-1|TRBV3-1/TRBV3-2
TGTGCCAGCAGCCAAGGCGGCCGGGAGTTTCATGAGCAGTTCTTC
CASSQGGREFHEQFF
>TRBD1|-|TRBJ1-2|TRBV18
TGTGCCAGCTCACAGGACAGGACGGGCGGCTACACCTTC
CASSQDRTGGYTF
>TRBD1|few|TRBJ1-6|TRBV7-8
TGTGCCAGCAGCCTTCAGGGGGAGGTTTCACCCCTCCACTTT
CASSLQGEVSPLHF
>-|-|TRBJ1-1|TRBV5-8
TGTGCCAGCAGCTTGTTGGGGGTTGTGACTGAAGCTTTCTTT
CASSLLGVVTEAFF
>-|-|TRBJ2-7|TRBV19
TGTGCCAGTCGTGGAGGGAACTACGAGCAGTACTTC
CASRGGNYEQYF
>-|-|TRBJ2-7|TRBV7-8
TGTGCCAGCAGCTTACGTGGCAGGGGTTTGAACGAGCAGTACTTC
CASSLRGRGLNEQYF
>TRBD2|-|TRBJ2-1|TRBV7-9
TGTGCCAGCAGCCCACCGACTAGCGCGAGCTCCTACAATGAGCAGTTCTTC
CASSPPTSASSYNEQFF
>-|few|TRBJ2-7|TRBV25-1
TGTGCCAGCAGTCTAACGACAGGCTACGAGCAGTACTTC
CASSLTTGYEQYF
>TRBD1|few|TRBJ1-1|TRBV19
TGTGCCGCAGCCCGCAGGGGGGTCACTGAAGCTTTCTTT
CAAARRGVTEAFF
>-|-|TRBJ1-2|TRBV5-6
TGTGCCAGCAGCCAGCCCCACAGGGCCTATGGCTACACCTTC
CASSQPHRAYGYTF
>-|-|TRBJ1-4|TRBV30
TGTGCCTGGAGTACCGGCATCACTAATGAAAAACTGTTTTTT
CAWSTGITNEKLFF
>-|-|TRBJ2-2|TRBV5-1
TGCGCCAGCAGCTTGCGAGGGGGGGGACCCGGGGAGCTGTTTTTT
CASSLRGGGPGELFF
>-|-|TRBJ2-1|TRBV6-2/TRBV6-3
TGTGCCAGCAGTTTCCCGAAATCGGCTACGAAATACAATGAGCAGTTCTTC
CASSFPKSATKYNEQFF
>-|few|TRBJ1-1|TRBV7-3
TGTGCCAGCGCCGTGAGACCGAACACTGAAGCTTTCTTT
CASAVRPNTEAFF
>-|few|TRBJ1-1|TRBV19
TGTGCCAGTAGTATCAATTGGGGCGGCACTGAAGCTTTCTTT
CASSINWGGTEAFF
>TRBD2|-|TRBJ2-1|TRBV19
TGTGCCAGTAGTGGACTAGCGGGGAAAAGCTCCTACAATGAGCAGTTCTTC
CASSGLAGKSSYNEQFF
>TRBD1|-|TRBJ1-4|TRBV5-1
TGCGCCAGCAGCTTGGCACAGGGGATTAATGAAAAACTGTTTTTT
CASSLAQGINEKLFF
>TRBD2|-|TRBJ2-5|TRBV13
TGTGCCAGCATCCTCCGGCGACTAGCGGGAGGGCCTGGAGAGACCCAGTACTTC
CASILRRLAGGPGETQYF
>TRBD2|once|TRBJ2-3|TRBV6-4
TGTGCCAGCAGTGGACTAGCGGGAGCAGATACGCAGTATTTT
CASSGLAGADTQYF
>-|-|TRBJ2-1|TRBV9
TGTGCCAGCAGCGTAGTTCCTAGCGAGGGAAGCTCCTACAATGAGCAGTTCTTC
CASSVVPSEGSSYNEQFF
>-|-|TRBJ2-7|TRBV6-1
TGTGCCAGCAGTGAAAGCTGGGGACGCAACGAGCAGTACTTC
CASSESWGRNEQYF
>TRBD2|-|TRBJ2-3|TRBV28
TGTGCCAGCAGTTCCGTAGCGGGAACTAGCACAGATACGCAGTATTTT
CASSSVAGTSTDTQYF
>TRBD1|-|TRBJ1-1|TRBV28
TGTGCCAGCAGGAAGGGGGCGCCGACATGGAGGAACACTGAAGCTTTCTTT
CASRKGAPTWRNTEAFF
>TRBD1|-|TRBJ1-2|TRBV28
TGTGCCAGCAGTGTCCCGACAGGGGGCAGCTATGGCTACACCTTC
CASSVPTGGSYGYTF
>-|once|TRBJ2-6|TRBV18
TGTGCCAGCTCACCACAGCACCGAACCTCTGGGGCCAACGTCCTGACTTTC
CASSPQHRTSGANVLTF
>-|-|TRBJ2-6|TRBV2
TGTGCCAGCAGAGACAGCTCTGGGGCCAACGTCCTGACTTTC
CASRDSSGANVLTF
>-|-|TRBJ2-2|TRBV5-4
TGTGCCAGCAGCTATAGTGCCGGGGAGCTGTTTTTT
CASSYSAGELFF
>-|-|TRBJ1-2|TRBV2
TGTGCCAGCGAAAGGCAGGGGCGAACGTATGGCTACACCTTC
CASERQGRTYGYTF
>-|-|TRBJ2-3|TRBV19
TGTGCCAGTAGTATAGATATGGGTCGGAAAGTCGCAGATACGCAGTATTTT
CASSIDMGRKVADTQYF
>-|-|TRBJ1-2|TRBV6-5
TGTGCCACCTCACCGTATCAGGGCTACACCTTC
CATSPYQGYTF
>TRBD1|-|TRBJ2-5|TRBV6-6
TGTGCCAGCAGCCCAAAGGACAGGGGGAAAGAGACCCAGTACTTC
CASSPKDRGKETQYF
>-|-|TRBJ2-3|TRBV2
TGTGCCAGCAGTTCTGCGGGATTGGGGACAGATACGCAGTATTTT
CASSSAGLGTDTQYF
>-|once|TRBJ1-1|TRBV7-3
TGTGCCAGCAGCCCCGGGGCACCTGCTGAAGCTTTCTTT
CASSPGAPAEAFF
>-|few|TRBJ1-6|TRBV6-5
TGTGCCAGCACTCTGACGAACTCACCCCTCCACTTT
CASTLTNSPLHF
>-|-|TRBJ2-3|TRBV30
TGTGCCTGGAATGGCGCTAGCGCGTACGGGGGGCCTTTCACAGATACGCAGTATTTT
CAWNGASAYGGPFTDTQYF
>TRBD2|-|TRBJ2-1|TRBV7-3
TGTGCCAGCAGCTTAAGTGGCGGGAGTGGCAATGAGCAGTTCTTC
CASSLSGGSGNEQFF
>TRBD1|-|TRBJ2-7|TRBV14
TGTGCCAGCAGCCATAGCCCGGACAGGGGGCACGAGCAGTACTTC
CASSHSPDRGHEQYF
>-|hyperexpanded|TRBJ1-5|TRBV7-8
TGTGCCAGCAGCTTAGATCCCGGGGCCCCGGCCCAGCATTTT
CASSLDPGAPAQHF
>-|once|TRBJ2-3|TRBV3-1/TRBV3-2
TGTGCCAGCAGCCAAGGGGGCACAGATACGCAGTATTTT
CASSQGGTDTQYF
>-|-|TRBJ1-4|TRBV5-1
TGCGCCAGCAGCCCCTATCGAGGGCCGGCTAATGAAAAACTGTTTTTT
CASSPYRGPANEKLFF
>-|-|TRBJ2-7|TRBV5-1
TGCGCCAGCAGCTTGGAGGCGGTTATCCCCTCCTACGAGCAGTACTTC
CASSLEAVIPSYEQYF
>TRBD1|-|TRBJ1-5|TRBV10-3
TGTGCCATCAGAGGGACAGGGGATTGGGATCAGCCCCAGCATTTT
CAIRGTGDWDQPQHF
>-|-|TRBJ1-5|TRBV28
TGTGCCAGCAGTCCCCATGGGGGCCGGTATAGCAATCAGCCCCAGCATTTT
CASSPHGGRYSNQPQHF
>-|-|TRBJ1-1|TRBV5-1
TGCGCCAGCAGCTTTGGGACTGTCCCGGCCGGAGCTGAAGCTTTCTTT
CASSFGTVPAGAEAFF
>-|-|TRBJ2-5|TRBV5-1
TGCGCCAGCAGCTGGGCTTCGGGGGAGACCCAGTACTTC
CASSWASGETQYF
>-|-|TRBJ2-1|TRBV18
TGTGCCAGCTCACCACGGGAGAGTGGTGAGCAGTTCTTC
CASSPRESGEQFF
>-|few|TRBJ2-5|TRBV6-5
TGTGCCAGCAGTTACTCGAGAACAGAGACCCAGTACTTC
CASSYSRTETQYF
>-|-|TRBJ1-6|TRBV27
TGTGCCAGCAAGTCTGCAGGGAGTTCACCCCTCCACTTT
CASKSAGSSPLHF
>-|once|TRBJ2-5|TRBV6-1
TGTGCCAGCAGTGAGCGAGGGCAGGAGACCCAGTACTTC
CASSERGQETQYF
>TRBD2|-|TRBJ2-7|TRBV7-9
TGTGCCAGCAGCTTACGGGGGGGAGATACCTACGAGCAGTACTTC
CASSLRGGDTYEQYF
>TRBD1|-|TRBJ1-5|TRBV29-1
TGCAGCGTATTGCTGACAGGGGATCAGCCCCAGCATTTT
CSVLLTGDQPQHF
>-|-|TRBJ1-1|TRBV18
TGTGCCAGCTCACCACCGAGCAAGGGGGGTATGAACACTGAAGCTTTCTTT
CASSPPSKGGMNTEAFF
>TRBD2|-|TRBJ2-1|TRBV6-6
TGTGCCAGCAGTCGAGCGGGATCGGGCTCCTACAATGAGCAGTTCTTC
CASSRAGSGSYNEQFF